The subject of this entry is one T cell receptor (beta chain). The data derive from a study of control samples from healthy donors and cancer patients. The assay was immunoSEQ multiplex PCR, and TCRdb's table has in-frame clones only and misses some. The profile covers around 110,000 clones, with around 87% appearing a single time and approximately 1% taken by the ten largest. The V end was cut by 0 bases, the J end by 0 bases, with 10 bases between. Germline-derived CDR1 and CDR2 are LGHDT and YNNKEL (reference sequence). This CDR3 is 16 amino acids long. This TCR was sampled from a woman aged 45 to 65 with colorectal cancer. The rearrangement joins TRBV3-1 (or the pseudogene TRBV3-2) to TRBJ2-3; no clear D gene. The source material was PBMCs. CDR3 DNA: TGTGCCAGCAGCCAAGATTGGTCCACTAGCACAGATACGCAGTATTTT. Amino acid sequence: CASSQDWSTSTDTQYF.